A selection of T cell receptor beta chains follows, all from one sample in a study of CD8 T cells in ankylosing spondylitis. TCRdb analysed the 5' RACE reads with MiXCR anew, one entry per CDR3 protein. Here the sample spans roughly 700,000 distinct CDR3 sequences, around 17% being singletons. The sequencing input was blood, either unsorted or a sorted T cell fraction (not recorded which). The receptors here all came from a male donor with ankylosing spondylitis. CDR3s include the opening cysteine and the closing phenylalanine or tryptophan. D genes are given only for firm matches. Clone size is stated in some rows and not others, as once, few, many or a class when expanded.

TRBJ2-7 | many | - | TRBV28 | CASSLSGRTYEQYF | TGTGCCAGCAGTTTATCAGGGCGTACCTACGAGCAGTACTTC
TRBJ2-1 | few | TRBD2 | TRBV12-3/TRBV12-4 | CASSSGGDYNEQFF | TGTGCCTCCAGTAGCGGGGGGGACTACAATGAGCAGTTCTTC
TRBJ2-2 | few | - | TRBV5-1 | CASRASNGELFF | TGCGCCAGCCGGGCATCGAACGGGGAGCTGTTTTTT
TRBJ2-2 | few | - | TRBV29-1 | CSVEGTGELFF | TGCAGCGTTGAGGGCACCGGGGAGCTGTTTTTT
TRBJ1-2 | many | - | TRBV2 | CASSVGSYGYTF | TGTGCCAGCAGTGTGGGCAGCTATGGCTACACCTTC
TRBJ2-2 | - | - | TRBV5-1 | CASSLEQVNTGELFF | TGCGCCAGCAGCTTGGAGCAGGTGAACACCGGGGAGCTGTTTTTT
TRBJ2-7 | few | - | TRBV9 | CASSPTGHSEYEQYF | TGTGCCAGCAGCCCAACGGGCCATTCGGAGTACGAGCAGTACTTC
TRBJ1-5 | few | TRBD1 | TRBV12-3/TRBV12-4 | CASTAGTGSFSNQPQHF | TGTGCCAGCACCGCCGGGACAGGGTCCTTTAGCAATCAGCCCCAGCATTTT
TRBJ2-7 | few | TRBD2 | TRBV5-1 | CASSLSGLAARDSYEQYF | TGCGCCAGCAGCTTGTCGGGACTAGCGGCGCGAGACTCCTACGAGCAGTACTTC
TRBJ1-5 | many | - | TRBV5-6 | CASSKPGVNQPQHF | TGTGCCAGCAGTAAACCGGGGGTCAATCAGCCCCAGCATTTT
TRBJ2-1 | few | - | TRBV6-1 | CASSRSRDPYNEQFF | TGTGCCAGCAGCCGAAGCCGGGACCCCTACAATGAGCAGTTCTTC
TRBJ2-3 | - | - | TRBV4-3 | CASSQGRAGTADTQYF | TGCGCCAGCAGCCAAGGGAGGGCGGGAACGGCAGATACGCAGTATTTT
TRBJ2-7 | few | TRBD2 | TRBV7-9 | CASSPPGGPYEQYF | TGTGCCAGCTCACCACCGGGGGGGCCATACGAGCAGTACTTC
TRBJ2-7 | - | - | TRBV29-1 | CSVESGRGYEQYF | TGCAGCGTTGAAAGTGGGCGAGGCTACGAGCAGTACTTC
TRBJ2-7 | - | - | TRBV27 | CASSLVADAYEQYF | TGTGCCAGCAGTTTGGTAGCGGATGCCTACGAGCAGTACTTC
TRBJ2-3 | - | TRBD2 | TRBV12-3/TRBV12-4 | CASSLKRGSTDTQYF | TGTGCCAGCAGCCTTAAGCGGGGTAGCACAGATACGCAGTATTTT
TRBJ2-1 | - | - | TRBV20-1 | CSARLDKHNEQFF | TGCAGTGCTAGATTAGACAAGCACAATGAGCAGTTCTTC
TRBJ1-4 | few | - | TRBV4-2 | CASSDRRDMNEKLFF | TGTGCCAGCAGCGATCGCCGGGACATGAATGAAAAACTGTTTTTT
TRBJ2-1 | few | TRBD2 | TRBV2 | CASSEVPGLGGEQFF | TGTGCCAGCAGTGAAGTCCCGGGACTAGGGGGTGAGCAGTTCTTC
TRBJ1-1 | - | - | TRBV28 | CASSMGATGEAFF | TGTGCCAGCAGTATGGGAGCAACGGGTGAAGCTTTCTTT
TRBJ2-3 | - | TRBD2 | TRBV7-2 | CASSLVRTSGDTQYF | TGTGCCAGCAGCTTAGTCAGGACTAGCGGGGATACGCAGTATTTT
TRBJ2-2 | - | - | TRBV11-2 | CASSLVVGRGQNPGELFF | TGTGCCAGCAGCTTAGTCGTTGGACGGGGACAAAACCCCGGGGAGCTGTTTTTT
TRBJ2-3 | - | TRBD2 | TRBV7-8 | CASSLAKLGLAGGSDTQYF | TGTGCCAGCAGCTTAGCCAAACTCGGACTAGCGGGGGGCTCGGATACGCAGTATTTT
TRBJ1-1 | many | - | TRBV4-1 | CASSQDPGPNTEAFF | TGCGCCAGCAGCCAAGATCCAGGGCCGAACACTGAAGCTTTCTTT
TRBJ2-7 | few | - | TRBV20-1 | CSASLGSDSYEQYF | TGCAGTGCTAGTCTCGGCAGTGATTCCTACGAGCAGTACTTC
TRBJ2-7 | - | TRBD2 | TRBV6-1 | CASSREVAGTSYEQYF | TGTGCCAGCAGCCGAGAGGTAGCGGGGACGTCCTACGAGCAGTACTTC
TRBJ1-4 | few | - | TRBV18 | CASSPQSSNEKLFF | TGTGCCAGCTCACCACAGAGTTCTAATGAAAAACTGTTTTTT
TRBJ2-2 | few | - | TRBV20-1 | CSAREGAPSAGELFF | TGCAGTGCTAGAGAGGGGGCGCCATCAGCCGGGGAGCTGTTTTTT
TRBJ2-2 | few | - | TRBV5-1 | CASSLVAGSTGELFF | TGCGCCAGCAGCTTGGTGGCGGGGAGCACCGGGGAGCTGTTTTTT
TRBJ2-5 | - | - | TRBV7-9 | CASNLIKETQYF | TGTGCCAGCAACCTAATAAAAGAGACCCAGTACTTC
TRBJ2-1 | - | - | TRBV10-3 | CAISGDPDHDYNEQFF | TGTGCCATCAGCGGTGATCCGGACCACGACTACAATGAGCAGTTCTTC
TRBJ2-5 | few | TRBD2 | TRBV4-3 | CASSQVSSGAEETQYF | TGCGCCAGCAGCCAAGTTTCTAGCGGAGCAGAGGAGACCCAGTACTTC
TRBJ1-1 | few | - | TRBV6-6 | CASIGTANTEAFF | TGTGCCAGCATCGGGACGGCGAACACTGAAGCTTTCTTT
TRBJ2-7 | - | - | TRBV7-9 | CASSSYRVEEQYF | TGTGCCAGCAGCTCTTACAGGGTGGAGGAGCAGTACTTC
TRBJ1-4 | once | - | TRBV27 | CASSSPQAGGGEKLFF | TGTGCCAGCAGTTCCCCCCAGGCGGGGGGGGGTGAAAAACTGTTTTTT
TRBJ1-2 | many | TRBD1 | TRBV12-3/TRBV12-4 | CASSPTGSLTHGYTF | TGTGCCAGCAGTCCGACAGGGAGCCTTACCCATGGCTACACCTTC
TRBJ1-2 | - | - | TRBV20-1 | CSAGDSRGSNYGYTF | TGCAGTGCTGGGGATTCCAGGGGCTCTAACTATGGCTACACCTTC
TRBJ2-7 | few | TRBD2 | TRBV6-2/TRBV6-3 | CASSITSGSYEQYF | TGTGCCAGCAGTATTACTAGCGGGAGCTACGAGCAGTACTTC
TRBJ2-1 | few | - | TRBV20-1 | CSANMGYNEQFF | TGCAGTGCTAATATGGGGTACAATGAGCAGTTCTTC
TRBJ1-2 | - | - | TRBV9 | CASSVAAGSNYGYTF | TGTGCCAGCAGCGTAGCCGCAGGGTCGAACTATGGCTACACCTTC
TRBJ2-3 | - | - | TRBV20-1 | CSAYGLSTDTQYF | TGCAGTGCTTACGGACTGTCCACAGATACGCAGTATTTT
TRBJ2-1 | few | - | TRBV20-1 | CSSLGELSYNEQFF | TGCAGTTCTCTAGGGGAGTTATCCTACAATGAGCAGTTCTTC
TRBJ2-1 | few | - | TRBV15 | CATSRDRQGSYNEQFF | TGTGCCACCAGCAGAGATAGGCAGGGGAGCTACAATGAGCAGTTCTTC
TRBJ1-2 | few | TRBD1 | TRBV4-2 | CASSPTGGGRGYTF | TGTGCCAGCAGCCCGACAGGGGGCGGTAGGGGCTACACCTTC
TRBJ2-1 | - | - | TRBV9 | CASSTHHGEQFF | TGTGCCAGCAGCACACATCACGGTGAGCAGTTCTTC
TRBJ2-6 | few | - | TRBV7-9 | CASSLRDPGANVLTF | TGTGCCAGCAGCTTAAGGGACCCTGGGGCCAACGTCCTGACTTTC
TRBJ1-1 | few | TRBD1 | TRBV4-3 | CASSQDLTGTNTEAFF | TGCGCCAGCAGCCAAGACCTGACAGGGACGAACACTGAAGCTTTCTTT
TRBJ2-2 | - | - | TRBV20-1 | CSARTDGTGELFF | TGCAGTGCTAGGACGGACGGCACCGGGGAGCTGTTTTTT
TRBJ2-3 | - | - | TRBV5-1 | CASSLNGYTDTQYF | TGCGCCAGCAGCTTGAACGGGTACACAGATACGCAGTATTTT
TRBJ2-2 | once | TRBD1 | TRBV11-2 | CASSRYNTGANGELFF | TGTGCCAGCAGCCGTTACAACACAGGGGCGAACGGGGAGCTGTTTTTT
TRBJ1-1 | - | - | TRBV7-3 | CASSLTSQGGTEAFF | TGTGCCAGCAGCTTAACCTCTCAGGGCGGAACTGAAGCTTTCTTT
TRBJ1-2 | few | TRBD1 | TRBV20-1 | CSARETGGFYGYTF | TGCAGTGCCAGAGAGACAGGGGGCTTCTATGGCTACACCTTC
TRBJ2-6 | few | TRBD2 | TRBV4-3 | CASSQVRTSGRASGANVLTF | TGCGCCAGCAGCCAGGTCAGGACTAGCGGGAGGGCATCTGGGGCCAACGTCCTGACTTTC
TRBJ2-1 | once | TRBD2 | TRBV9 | CASSVTWTSGYNEQFF | TGTGCCAGCAGCGTGACATGGACTAGCGGCTACAATGAGCAGTTCTTC